This T cell receptor beta chain stems from a study of shared clonotypes between healthy human individuals. CDR1 is LNHDA and CDR2 is SQIVND in the germline V gene (reference sequence). The CDR3 sequence is 13 residues long. V was pared by 2 bases and J by 1 base, with 5 bases between. Generated by immunoSEQ multiplex PCR, the TCRdb table keeps only in-frame clones and is missing some. The data show approximately 530,000 clones, less than 96% seen once. This clone was detected only once. Its antigen is currently unknown. Points from the study as a whole: Larger richness was generally estimated for naive than memory subsets. Clonotypes that were shared across a handful of donors made up around 5% of naive CD4 clonotypes.

The chain links TRBV19 to TRBJ1-2; D remains unclear. This TCR was recovered from a woman in her thirties in good health. The sequencing sample was made of naive CD4+ T cells sorted from blood. Indicated subset: CD45RA+ positively selected. In DNA, the CDR3 is TGTGCCAGTAGTATATCTGATAACTATGGCTACACCTTC. It translates to CASSISDNYGYTF.